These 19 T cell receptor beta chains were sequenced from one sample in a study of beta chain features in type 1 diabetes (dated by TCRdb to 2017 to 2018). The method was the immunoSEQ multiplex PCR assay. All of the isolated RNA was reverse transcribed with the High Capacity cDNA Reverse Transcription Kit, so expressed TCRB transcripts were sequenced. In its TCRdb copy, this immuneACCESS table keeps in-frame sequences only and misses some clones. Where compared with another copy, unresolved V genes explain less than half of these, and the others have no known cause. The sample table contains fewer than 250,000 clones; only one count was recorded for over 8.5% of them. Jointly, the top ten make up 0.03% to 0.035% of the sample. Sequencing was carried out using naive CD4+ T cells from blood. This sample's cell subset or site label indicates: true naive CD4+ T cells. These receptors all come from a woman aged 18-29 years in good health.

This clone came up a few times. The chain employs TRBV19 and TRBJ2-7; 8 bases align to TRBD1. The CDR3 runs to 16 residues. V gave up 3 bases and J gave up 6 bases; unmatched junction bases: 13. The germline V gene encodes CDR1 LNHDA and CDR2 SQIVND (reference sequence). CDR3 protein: CASSIGVPGTGSEQYF. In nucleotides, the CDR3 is TGTGCCAGTAGTATTGGTGTCCCCGGGACAGGTAGCGAGCAGTACTTC.

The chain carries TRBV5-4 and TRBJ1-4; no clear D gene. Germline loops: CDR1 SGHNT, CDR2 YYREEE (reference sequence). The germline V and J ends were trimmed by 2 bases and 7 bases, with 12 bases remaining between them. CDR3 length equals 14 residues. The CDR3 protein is CASSFRDGGEKLFF. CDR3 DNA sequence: TGTGCCAGCAGCTTTAGGGATGGAGGTGAAAAACTGTTTTTT. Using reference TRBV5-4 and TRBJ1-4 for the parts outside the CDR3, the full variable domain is ETGVTQSPTHLIKTRGQQVTLRCSSQSGHNTVSWYQQALGQGPQFIFQYYREEENGRGNFPPRFSGLQFPNYSSELNVNALELDDSALYLCASSFRDGGEKLFFGSGTQLSVL.

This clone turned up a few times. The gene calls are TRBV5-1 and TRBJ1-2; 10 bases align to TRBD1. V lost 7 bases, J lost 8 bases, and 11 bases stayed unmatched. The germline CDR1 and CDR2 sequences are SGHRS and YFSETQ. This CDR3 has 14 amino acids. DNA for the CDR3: TGCGCCAGCCGAGAAGGGACAGGGGTTTTCGGCTACACCTTC. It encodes CASREGTGVFGYTF. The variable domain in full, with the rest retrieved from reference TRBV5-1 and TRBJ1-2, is KAGVTQTPRYLIKTRGQQVTLSCSPISGHRSVSWYQQTPGQGLQFLFEYFSETQRNKGNFPGRFSGRQFSNSRSEMNVSTLELGDSALYLCASREGTGVFGYTFGSGTRLTVV.

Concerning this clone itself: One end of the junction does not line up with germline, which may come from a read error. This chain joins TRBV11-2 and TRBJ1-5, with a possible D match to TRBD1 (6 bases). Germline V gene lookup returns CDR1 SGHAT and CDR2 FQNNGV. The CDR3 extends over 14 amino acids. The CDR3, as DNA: TGTGCCAGCAGCCTAGACAGGTCCAATCAGCCCCAGCATTTT. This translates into CASSLDRSNQPQHF.

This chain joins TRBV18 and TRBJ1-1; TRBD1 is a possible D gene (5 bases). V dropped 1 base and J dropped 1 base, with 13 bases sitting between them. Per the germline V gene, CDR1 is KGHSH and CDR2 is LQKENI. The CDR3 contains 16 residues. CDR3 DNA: TGTGCCAGCTCACCACTCTCAGGGCGAGCGAACACTGAAGCTTTCTTT. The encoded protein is CASSPLSGRANTEAFF.

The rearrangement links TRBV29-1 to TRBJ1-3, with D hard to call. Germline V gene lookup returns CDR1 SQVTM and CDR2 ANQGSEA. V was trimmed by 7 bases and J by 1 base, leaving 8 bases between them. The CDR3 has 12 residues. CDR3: CSAGVSGNTIYF. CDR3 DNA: TGCAGCGCCGGGGTATCTGGAAACACCATATATTTT.

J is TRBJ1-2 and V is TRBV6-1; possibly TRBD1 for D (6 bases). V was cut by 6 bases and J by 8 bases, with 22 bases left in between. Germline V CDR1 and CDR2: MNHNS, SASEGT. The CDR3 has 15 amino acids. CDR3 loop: CASRTFDRTEEGYTF. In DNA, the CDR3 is TGTGCCAGCAGGACCTTTGACAGGACTGAGGAGGGCTACACCTTC.

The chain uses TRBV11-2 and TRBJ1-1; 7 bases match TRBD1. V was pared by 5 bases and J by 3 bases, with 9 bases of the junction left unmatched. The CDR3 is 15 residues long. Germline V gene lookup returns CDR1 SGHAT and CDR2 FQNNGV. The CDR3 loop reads CASSLRGSIDTEAFF. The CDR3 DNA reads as TGTGCCAGCAGCCTCAGGGGGAGCATCGACACTGAAGCTTTCTTT.

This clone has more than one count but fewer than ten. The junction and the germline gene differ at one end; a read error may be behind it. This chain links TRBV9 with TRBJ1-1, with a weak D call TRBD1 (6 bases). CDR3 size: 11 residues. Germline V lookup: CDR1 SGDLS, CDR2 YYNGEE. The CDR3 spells CASSGGHPPHF. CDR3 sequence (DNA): TGTGCCAGCAGCGGGGGACACCCGCCACACTTT.

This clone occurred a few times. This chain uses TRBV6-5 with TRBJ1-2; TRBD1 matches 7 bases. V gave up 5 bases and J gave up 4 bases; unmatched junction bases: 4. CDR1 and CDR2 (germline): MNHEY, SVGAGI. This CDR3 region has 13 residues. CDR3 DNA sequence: TGTGCCAGCAGTCCACAGGGGACCTATGGCTACACCTTC. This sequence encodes CASSPQGTYGYTF.

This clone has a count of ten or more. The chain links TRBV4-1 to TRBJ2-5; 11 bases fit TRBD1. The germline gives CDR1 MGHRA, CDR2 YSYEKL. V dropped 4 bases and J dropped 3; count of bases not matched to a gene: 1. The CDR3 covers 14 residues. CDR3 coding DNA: TGCGCCAGCAGCCGGGACAGGGGGGAAGAGACCCAGTACTTC. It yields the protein CASSRDRGEETQYF.

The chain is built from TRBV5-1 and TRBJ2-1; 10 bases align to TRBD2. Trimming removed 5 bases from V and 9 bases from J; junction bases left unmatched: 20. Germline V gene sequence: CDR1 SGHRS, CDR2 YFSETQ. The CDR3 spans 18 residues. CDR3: CASSPAGRSGGATGEQFF. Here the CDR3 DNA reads TGCGCCAGCAGTCCGGCAGGGCGCAGCGGGGGGGCCACGGGTGAGCAGTTCTTC. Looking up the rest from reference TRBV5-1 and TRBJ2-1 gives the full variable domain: KAGVTQTPRYLIKTRGQQVTLSCSPISGHRSVSWYQQTPGQGLQFLFEYFSETQRNKGNFPGRFSGRQFSNSRSEMNVSTLELGDSALYLCASSPAGRSGGATGEQFFGPGTRLTVL.

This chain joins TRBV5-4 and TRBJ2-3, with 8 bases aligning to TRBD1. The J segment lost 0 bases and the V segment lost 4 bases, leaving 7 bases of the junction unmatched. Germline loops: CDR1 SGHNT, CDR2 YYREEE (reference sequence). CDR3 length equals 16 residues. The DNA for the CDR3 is TGTGCCAGCAGCCCACGGACAGGGATTAGCACAGATACGCAGTATTTT. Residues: CASSPRTGISTDTQYF.

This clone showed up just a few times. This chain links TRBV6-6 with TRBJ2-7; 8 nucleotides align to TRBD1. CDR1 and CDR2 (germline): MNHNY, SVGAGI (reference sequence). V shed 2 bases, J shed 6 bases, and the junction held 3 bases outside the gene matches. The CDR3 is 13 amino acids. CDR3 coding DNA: TGTGCCAGCAGTTACACGACAGGGGTCGAGCAGTACTTC. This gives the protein CASSYTTGVEQYF.

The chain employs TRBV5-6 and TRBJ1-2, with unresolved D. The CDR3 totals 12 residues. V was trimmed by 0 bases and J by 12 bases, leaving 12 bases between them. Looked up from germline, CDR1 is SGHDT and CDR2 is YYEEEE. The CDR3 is CASSLAAGPNTF. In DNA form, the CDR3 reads TGTGCCAGCAGCTTGGCGGCAGGCCCTAACACCTTC.

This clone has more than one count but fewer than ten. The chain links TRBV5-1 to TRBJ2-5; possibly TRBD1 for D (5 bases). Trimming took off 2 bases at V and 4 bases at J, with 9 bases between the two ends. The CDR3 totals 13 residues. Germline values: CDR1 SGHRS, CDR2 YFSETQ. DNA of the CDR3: TGCGCCAGCAGCTTCAGGGTGACAGAGACCCAGTACTTC. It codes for CASSFRVTETQYF.

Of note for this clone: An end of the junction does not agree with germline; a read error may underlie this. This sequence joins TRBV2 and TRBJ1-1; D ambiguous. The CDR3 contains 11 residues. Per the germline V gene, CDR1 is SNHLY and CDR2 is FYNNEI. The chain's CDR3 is CASIFNSEAFF. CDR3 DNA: TGTGCCAGCATTTTTAACAGTGAAGCTTTCTTT.

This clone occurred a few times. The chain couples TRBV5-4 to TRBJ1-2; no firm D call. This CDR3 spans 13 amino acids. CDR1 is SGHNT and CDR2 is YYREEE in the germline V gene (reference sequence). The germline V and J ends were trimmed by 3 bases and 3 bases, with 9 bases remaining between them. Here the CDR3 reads CASSSTVYYGYTF. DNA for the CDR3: TGTGCCAGCAGCTCCACAGTCTACTATGGCTACACCTTC.

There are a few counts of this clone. This chain's CDR3 is CAWTPDTSNYGYTF. The CDR3 DNA sequence: TGTGCCTGGACCCCGGACACCTCTAACTATGGCTACACCTTC. V and J are TRBV30 and TRBJ1-2, with a tentative D call TRBD1 (5 bases). Trimming stripped 4 bases from V and 0 bases from J, with 12 bases between. From germline, CDR1 is GTSNPN and CDR2 SVGIG (reference sequence). CDR3 length equals 14 residues. Supplemented by reference TRBV30 and TRBJ1-2, the full variable domain reads SQTIHQWPATLVQPVGSPLSLECTVEGTSNPNLYWYRQAAGRGLQLLFYSVGIGQISSEVPQNLSASRPQDRQFILSSKKLLLSDSGFYLCAWTPDTSNYGYTFGSGTRLTVV.